The 15 T cell receptor beta chains listed next were all sequenced from one sample in a study of blood T cell repertoires in COVID-19. TCRdb's copy holds only in-frame clones and misses some; the assay was immunoSEQ multiplex PCR. The table lists 55,000 to 60,000 clones, around 85% of them singletons. The sequenced sample was peripheral blood. These receptors were collected from a middle-aged man with active COVID-19.

The chain is built from TRBV27 and TRBJ2-3; 7 nucleotides agree with TRBD2. CDR1 is MNHEY, CDR2 SMNVEV, per germline (reference sequence). The length of the CDR3 is 12 residues. V shed 7 bases and J 8 bases; nucleotides not matched to a gene: 6. CDR3 region: CASTGPGGTQYF. CDR3 in DNA: TGTGCCAGCACAGGGCCGGGGGGTACGCAGTATTTT.

The rearrangement links TRBV4-2 to TRBJ2-5, with 7 bases lining up with TRBD2. Germline V gene data show CDR1 as LGHNA and CDR2 as YNFKEQ. The CDR3 length is 15 residues. V trimming: 0 bases; J trimming: 4 bases; junction bases outside the gene matches: 5. The CDR3 DNA reads TGTGCCAGCAGCCAAGATGGGATAGCGGGAGAGACCCAGTACTTC. Translation: CASSQDGIAGETQYF.

The chain's CDR3 is CASSVPPGANTGELFF. Here the CDR3 DNA reads TGTGCCAGCAGCGTGCCCCCAGGGGCGAACACCGGGGAGCTGTTTTTT. The chain joins TRBV28 to TRBJ2-2, with TRBD1 as a possible D gene (6 bases). With 6 bases removed from V and 0 bases from J, the gap between germline ends came to 14 bases. The CDR3 is 16 residues long. CDR1 and CDR2 from the germline V gene are MDHEN and SYDVKM.

The table lists this clone with a count of one. V gene TRBV27 combines with J gene TRBJ2-7; TRBD1 matches 12 bases. With V trimmed by 7 bases and J by 6 bases, 4 bases remained unmatched. The CDR3 contains 13 residues. Germline V gives CDR1 MNHEY, CDR2 SMNVEV (reference sequence). The CDR3 is CASTGTGGGEQYF. CDR3 nucleotide sequence: TGTGCCAGCACCGGGACAGGGGGCGGCGAGCAGTACTTC.

V is TRBV7-8 and J is TRBJ1-5, with 10 positions matching TRBD1. Germline V lookup: CDR1 SGHVS, CDR2 FQNEAQ. CDR3 length equals 16 residues. After removal of 3 bases from V and 1 base from J, the junction contained 3 bases not matched to a gene. DNA of the CDR3: TGTGCCAGCAGCTTGGTGGGACAGGGGAGCAATCAGCCCCAGCATTTT. Residues: CASSLVGQGSNQPQHF.

This chain joins TRBV6-1 and TRBJ1-5; a possible D gene is TRBD1 (5 bases). The CDR3 loop spans 16 amino acids. Trimming removed 3 bases at V and 2 bases at J, with 14 bases between. Germline CDR1 and CDR2: MNHNS and SASEGT. CDR3 bases: TGTGCCAGCAGTGACCGTCGGGGAGGGGGCAATCAGCCCCAGCATTTT. Amino acids: CASSDRRGGGNQPQHF.

J is TRBJ2-5 and V is TRBV7-3; D is undetermined. Germline values: CDR1 SGHTA, CDR2 FQGTGA. V lost 1 base to trimming and J lost 4 bases, with 7 bases between them. This CDR3 spans 13 amino acids. CDR3 loop: CASSLNPRETQYF. In DNA form, the CDR3 reads TGTGCCAGCAGCTTAAACCCCAGAGAGACCCAGTACTTC.

The rearrangement links TRBV5-1 to TRBJ2-1; TRBD2 matches at 10 bases. Germline loops: CDR1 SGHRS, CDR2 YFSETQ. The CDR3 extends over 17 amino acids. Trimming cost V 0 bases and J 2 bases; bases outside gene matches: 5. The CDR3 region is CASSLASGSGTYNEQFF. The CDR3 nucleotides read TGCGCCAGCAGCTTGGCTAGCGGGAGTGGTACCTACAATGAGCAGTTCTTC. The whole variable domain, remainder taken from reference TRBV5-1 and TRBJ2-1, is KAGVTQTPRYLIKTRGQQVTLSCSPISGHRSVSWYQQTPGQGLQFLFEYFSETQRNKGNFPGRFSGRQFSNSRSEMNVSTLELGDSALYLCASSLASGSGTYNEQFFGPGTRLTVL.

The count of this clone is one. This rearrangement joins TRBV7-9 to TRBJ1-4, with 10 bases lining up with TRBD1. The CDR3 has 19 amino acids. CDR1 is SEHNR, CDR2 FQNEAQ, per germline (reference sequence). After removal of 6 bases from V and 10 bases from J, the junction contained 23 bases not matched to a gene. The CDR3 loop is CASRRARDRGPTGGGKLFF. CDR3 nucleotides: TGTGCCAGCAGGAGAGCCCGGGACAGGGGCCCCACGGGCGGAGGAAAACTGTTTTTT.

The chain combines TRBV28 with TRBJ2-3; TRBD2 matches 8 bases. V dropped 1 base and J dropped 4; count of bases not matched to a gene: 4. The CDR3 totals 15 residues. CDR1 is MDHEN and CDR2 is SYDVKM in the germline V gene. CDR3: CASSLLGLEADTQYF. CDR3 nucleotides: TGTGCCAGCAGTTTATTGGGACTAGAGGCAGATACGCAGTATTTT.

This clone has a handful of counts. The CDR3 is CASSRSGVEQYF. CDR3 nucleotide sequence: TGTGCCAGCAGTCGTTCAGGCGTCGAGCAGTACTTC. The chain links TRBV2 to TRBJ2-7, with unresolved D. Germline CDR1 SNHLY, CDR2 FYNNEI. The CDR3 has 12 amino acids. Deletions cut 5 bases from V and 6 bases from J, with 11 bases between.

The V gene is TRBV12-3 or TRBV12-4, the J gene TRBJ1-2; no clear D gene. The CDR3 runs 13 residues. Trimming left V 3 bases short and J 8 bases short, with 13 bases between. CDR3 nucleotide sequence: TGTGCCAGCAGTTTGGATCAGGCAACAGGCTACACCTTC. It yields the protein CASSLDQATGYTF.

The DNA of the CDR3 is TGTGCCAGCTCAACAGGTCCTTCCTACGAGCAGTACTTC. Its protein is CASSTGPSYEQYF. The chain recombines TRBV14 with TRBJ2-7, with D perhaps matching TRBD1 (5 bases). V shed 8 bases and J shed 1 base, with 12 bases lying between them. This CDR3 region has 13 residues. Germline CDR1 is SGHDN and CDR2 is FVKESK.

The chain employs TRBV5-5 and TRBJ2-7; the D gene is possibly TRBD2 (7 bases). Per germline, CDR1 SGHKS and CDR2 YYEKEE (reference sequence). This CDR3 is built from 15 residues. Trimming stripped 0 bases from V and 0 bases from J, with 10 bases between. CDR3 in amino acids: CASSLEGGSSYEQYF. CDR3 nucleotides: TGTGCCAGCAGCTTGGAGGGGGGGAGCTCCTACGAGCAGTACTTC.

In this sample, this clone turned up once. The chain uses TRBV4-1 and TRBJ2-5; D perhaps matches TRBD2 (5 bases). The V gene lost 4 bases and the J gene lost 4 bases, with 10 bases spanning the gap. The germline V gene has CDR1 MGHRA and CDR2 YSYEKL. The CDR3 extends over 13 amino acids. In nucleotides, the CDR3 is TGCGCCAGCAGCCCCGGGGTCGGAGAGACCCAGTACTTC. This encodes CASSPGVGETQYF.